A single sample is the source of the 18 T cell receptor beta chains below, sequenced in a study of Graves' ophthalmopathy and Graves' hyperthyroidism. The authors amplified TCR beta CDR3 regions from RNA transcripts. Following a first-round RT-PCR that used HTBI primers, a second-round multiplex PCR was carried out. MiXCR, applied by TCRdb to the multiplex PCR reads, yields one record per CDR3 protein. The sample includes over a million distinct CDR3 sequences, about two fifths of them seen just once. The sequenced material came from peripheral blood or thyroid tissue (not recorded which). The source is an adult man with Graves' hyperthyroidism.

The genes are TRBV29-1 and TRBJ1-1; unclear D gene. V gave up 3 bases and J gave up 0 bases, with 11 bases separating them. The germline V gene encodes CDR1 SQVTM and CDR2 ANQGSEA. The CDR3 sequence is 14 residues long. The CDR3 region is CSVEAGPVNTEAFF. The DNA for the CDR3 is TGCAGCGTTGAGGCCGGACCGGTGAACACTGAAGCTTTCTTT.

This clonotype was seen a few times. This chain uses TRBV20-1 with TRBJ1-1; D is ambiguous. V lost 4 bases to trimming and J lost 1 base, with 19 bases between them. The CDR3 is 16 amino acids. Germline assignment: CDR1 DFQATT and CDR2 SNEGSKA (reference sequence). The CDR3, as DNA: TGCAGTGCTAATCACCAGGTGGCCGGAAAGAACACTGAAGCTTTCTTT. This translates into CSANHQVAGKNTEAFF.

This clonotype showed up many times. CDR3 loop: CATSDNGLAGETQYF. DNA for the CDR3: TGTGCCACCAGTGATAACGGACTAGCGGGAGAGACCCAGTACTTC. The chain joins TRBV24-1 to TRBJ2-5; 11 nucleotides agree with TRBD2. The CDR3 length is 15 residues. V dropped 3 bases and J dropped 4; count of bases not matched to a gene: 3. In germline, CDR1 is KGHDR, CDR2 SFDVKD.

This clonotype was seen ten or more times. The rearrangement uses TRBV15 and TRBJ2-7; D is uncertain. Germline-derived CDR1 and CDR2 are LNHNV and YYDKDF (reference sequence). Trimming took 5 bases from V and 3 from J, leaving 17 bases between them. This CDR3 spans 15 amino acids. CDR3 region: CATSESPLAHYEQYF. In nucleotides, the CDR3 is TGTGCCACCAGCGAAAGTCCTCTGGCTCACTACGAGCAGTACTTC. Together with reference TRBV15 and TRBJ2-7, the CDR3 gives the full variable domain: DAMVIQNPRYQVTQFGKPVTLSCSQTLNHNVMYWYQQKSSQAPKLLFHYYDKDFNNEADTPDNFQSRRPNTSFCFLDIRSPGLGDTAMYLCATSESPLAHYEQYFGPGTRLTVT.

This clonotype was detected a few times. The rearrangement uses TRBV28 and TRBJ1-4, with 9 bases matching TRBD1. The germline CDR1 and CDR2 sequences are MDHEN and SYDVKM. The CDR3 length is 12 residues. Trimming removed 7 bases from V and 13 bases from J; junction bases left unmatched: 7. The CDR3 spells CASKLDRGLLFF. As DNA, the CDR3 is TGTGCCAGCAAACTCGACAGGGGGTTACTGTTTTTT.

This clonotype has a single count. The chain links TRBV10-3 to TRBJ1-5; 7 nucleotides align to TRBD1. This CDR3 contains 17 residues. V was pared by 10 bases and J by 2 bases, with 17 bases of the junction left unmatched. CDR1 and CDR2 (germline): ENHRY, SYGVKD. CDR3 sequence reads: CASSFTTGTARNQPQHF. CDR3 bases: TGTGCCAGCAGCTTTACTACCGGGACAGCCCGCAATCAGCCCCAGCATTTT.

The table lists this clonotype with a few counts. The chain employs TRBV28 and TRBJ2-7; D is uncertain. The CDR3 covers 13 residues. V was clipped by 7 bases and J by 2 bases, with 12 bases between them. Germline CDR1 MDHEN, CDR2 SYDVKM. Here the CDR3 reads CASTTPSAYEQYF. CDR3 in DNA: TGTGCCAGCACCACCCCATCAGCCTACGAGCAGTACTTC.

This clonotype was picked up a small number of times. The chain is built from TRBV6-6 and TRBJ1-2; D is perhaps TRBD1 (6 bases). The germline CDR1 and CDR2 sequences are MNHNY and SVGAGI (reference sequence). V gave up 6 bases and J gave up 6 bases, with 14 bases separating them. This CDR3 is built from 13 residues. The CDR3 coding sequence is TGTGCCAGCAGAAAAAACAGGGAAGATGGCTACACCTTC. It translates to CASRKNREDGYTF.

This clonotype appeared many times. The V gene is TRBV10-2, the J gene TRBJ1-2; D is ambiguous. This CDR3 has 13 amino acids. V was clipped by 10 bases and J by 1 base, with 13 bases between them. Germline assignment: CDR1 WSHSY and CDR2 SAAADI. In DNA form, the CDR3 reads TGCGCCACGACTTTGGACTATAACTATGGCTACACCTTC. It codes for CATTLDYNYGYTF.

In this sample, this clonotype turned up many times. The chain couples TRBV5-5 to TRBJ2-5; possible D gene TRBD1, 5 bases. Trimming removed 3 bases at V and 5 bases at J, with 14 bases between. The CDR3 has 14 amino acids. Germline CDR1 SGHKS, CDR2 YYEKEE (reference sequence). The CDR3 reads CASSSSGSEETQYF. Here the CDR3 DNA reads TGTGCCAGCAGCTCGTCAGGGTCGGAGGAGACCCAGTACTTC.

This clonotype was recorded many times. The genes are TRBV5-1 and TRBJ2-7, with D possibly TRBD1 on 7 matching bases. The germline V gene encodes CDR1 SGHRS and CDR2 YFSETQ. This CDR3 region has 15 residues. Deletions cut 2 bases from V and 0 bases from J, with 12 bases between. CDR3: CASSFGGQTSYEQYF. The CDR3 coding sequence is TGCGCCAGCAGCTTCGGGGGACAGACCTCCTACGAGCAGTACTTC.

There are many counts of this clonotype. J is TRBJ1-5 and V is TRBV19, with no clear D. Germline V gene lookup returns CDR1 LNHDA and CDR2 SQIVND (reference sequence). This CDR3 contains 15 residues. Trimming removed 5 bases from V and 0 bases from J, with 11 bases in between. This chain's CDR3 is CASSLRLYSNQPQHF. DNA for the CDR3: TGTGCCAGTAGTTTACGCCTGTATAGCAATCAGCCCCAGCATTTT.

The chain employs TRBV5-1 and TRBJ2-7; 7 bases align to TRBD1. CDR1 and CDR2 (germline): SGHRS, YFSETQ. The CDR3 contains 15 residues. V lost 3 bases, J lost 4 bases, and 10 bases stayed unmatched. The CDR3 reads CASSWGDRAAYEQYF. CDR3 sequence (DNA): TGCGCCAGCAGCTGGGGAGACAGGGCTGCTTACGAGCAGTACTTC.

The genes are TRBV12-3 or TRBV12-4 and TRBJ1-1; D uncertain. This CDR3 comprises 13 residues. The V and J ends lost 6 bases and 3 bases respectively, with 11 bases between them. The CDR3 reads CASSPGVYTEAFF. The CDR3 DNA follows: TGTGCCAGCAGCCCCGGGGTTTACACTGAAGCTTTCTTT.

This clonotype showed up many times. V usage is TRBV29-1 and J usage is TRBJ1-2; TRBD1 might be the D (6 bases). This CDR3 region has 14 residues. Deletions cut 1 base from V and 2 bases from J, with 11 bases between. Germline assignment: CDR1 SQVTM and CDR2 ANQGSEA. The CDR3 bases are TGCAGCGTTGAAGGGGGACACGTAAACTATGGCTACACCTTC. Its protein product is CSVEGGHVNYGYTF.

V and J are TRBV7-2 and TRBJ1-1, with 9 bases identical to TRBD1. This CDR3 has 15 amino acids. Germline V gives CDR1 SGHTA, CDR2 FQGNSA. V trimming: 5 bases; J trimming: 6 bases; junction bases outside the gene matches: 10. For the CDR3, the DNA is TGTGCCAGCAGCCACAGACAGGGGGGAGCGGCTGAAGCTTTCTTT. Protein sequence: CASSHRQGGAAEAFF.

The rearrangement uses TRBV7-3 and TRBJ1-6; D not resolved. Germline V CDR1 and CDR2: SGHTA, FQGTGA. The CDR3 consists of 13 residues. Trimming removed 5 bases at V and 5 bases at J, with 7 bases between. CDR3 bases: TGTGCCAGCAGCCCACAGAATAATTCACCCCTCCACTTT. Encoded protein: CASSPQNNSPLHF.

The CDR3 here is CASSRDSPRGGYTF. The CDR3 DNA sequence: TGTGCCAGCAGCCGGGACAGTCCCAGGGGTGGCTACACCTTC. The chain uses TRBV7-2 and TRBJ1-2; 7 bases agree with TRBD1. The CDR3 runs 14 residues. The trim removed 5 bases at V and 7 bases at J, leaving 10 bases unmatched. Per germline, CDR1 SGHTA and CDR2 FQGNSA. Full variable domain (missing parts from reference TRBV7-2 and TRBJ1-2): GAGVSQSPSNKVTEKGKDVELRCDPISGHTALYWYRQSLGQGLEFLIYFQGNSAPDKSGLPSDRFSAERTGGSVSTLTIQRTQQEDSAVYLCASSRDSPRGGYTFGSGTRLTVV.